This T cell receptor (beta chain) was found in a study of blood T cells in healthy people across ages. On the study more broadly: Every two T cells gave about one barcoded beta molecule via template switching. The study's findings and limits: Estimated diversity that came from one million T cells was considered an underestimate. Any conclusive comparison of naive versus antigen-experienced cells was prevented by using unsorted PBMCs.

V lost 4 bases, J lost 5 bases, and 5 bases stayed unmatched. Germline V gene sequence: CDR1 DFQATT, CDR2 SNEGSKA (reference sequence). The CDR3 totals 13 residues. This clonotype has at least ten counts. The antigen is undetermined. With a J-beta primer mix and a sample-barcoded 5' primer, a second PCR ran roughly 6 to 12 cycles. With 12 random nucleotides, a template-switch adaptor tagged each individual cDNA molecule. One entry per CDR3 protein results from TCRdb running MiXCR on the 5' RACE reads. Seen here are around 1,800,000 distinct CDR3 sequences, 30% to 40% observed once, and the top ten hold under 25%.

This chain links TRBV20-1 with TRBJ2-5; 9 bases line up with TRBD1. Sample: blood. The TCR originated in a human donor in good health. For the CDR3, the DNA is TGCAGTGCTATACAGGGGGCCTTGGAGACCCAGTACTTC. It codes for CSAIQGALETQYF.